This TCR beta chain was observed in a study of T cell responses to AZD1222 COVID-19 vaccine. Clones were read by immunoSEQ multiplex PCR, and TCRdb kept only the in-frame ones, dropping some. The sample shows 100,000 to 150,000 clones, 70% to 90% of them seen only once. The starting material was peripheral blood, obtained on day 0 of AZD1222 vaccination. This TCR was sampled from an adult in good health.

CDR3 in amino acids: CASSLRTPRRPGLYEQYF. As DNA, the CDR3 is TGTGCCAGCAGCTTGCGGACACCCCGGAGGCCGGGTCTCTACGAGCAGTACTTC. This chain links TRBV11-2 with TRBJ2-7, with D perhaps TRBD1 or TRBD2 (5 bases each). Trimming took 3 bases from V and 3 from J, leaving 24 bases between them. This CDR3 is built from 18 residues. Per the germline V gene, CDR1 is SGHAT and CDR2 is FQNNGV. The variable domain in full, with the rest retrieved from reference TRBV11-2 and TRBJ2-7, is EAGVAQSPRYKIIEKRQSVAFWCNPISGHATLYWYQQILGQGPKLLIQFQNNGVVDDSQLPKDRFSAERLKGVDSTLKIQPAKLEDSAVYLCASSLRTPRRPGLYEQYFGPGTRLTVT.